The present T cell receptor beta chain was sequenced within a study of siplizumab effects on memory and regulatory T cells. Findings and caveats of the study: The study found that siplizumab significantly reduced alloreactive sequences traceable to unstimulated CD4+ memory cells. Most alloreactive clones went unmapped to unstimulated subsets; only a minor fraction mapped. Memory cells seemed less diverse than naive T cells, which seemed major alloresponse contributors.

As regards this clone: Its specificity is unknown.

TCR templates, 75,000 to 100,000 per sample, were assayed. Some clones are missing from TCRdb's copy, which holds only in-frame ones; the method was immunoSEQ multiplex PCR. The sample has some 100,000 clones, around 95% seen once. With 5 bases removed from V and 1 base from J, the gap between germline ends came to 17 bases. Germline V lookup: CDR1 MNHEY, CDR2 SMNVEV (reference sequence). The length of the CDR3 is 17 residues. This clonotype originated in a human donor in good health. The sequenced sample was Tregs sorted from blood. The chain employs TRBV27 and TRBJ2-2; D possibly corresponds to TRBD2 (6 bases). CDR3 region: CASSLPRDSQNTGELFF. The CDR3 DNA reads TGTGCCAGCAGTCTCCCCCGGGACTCCCAGAACACCGGGGAGCTGTTTTTT.